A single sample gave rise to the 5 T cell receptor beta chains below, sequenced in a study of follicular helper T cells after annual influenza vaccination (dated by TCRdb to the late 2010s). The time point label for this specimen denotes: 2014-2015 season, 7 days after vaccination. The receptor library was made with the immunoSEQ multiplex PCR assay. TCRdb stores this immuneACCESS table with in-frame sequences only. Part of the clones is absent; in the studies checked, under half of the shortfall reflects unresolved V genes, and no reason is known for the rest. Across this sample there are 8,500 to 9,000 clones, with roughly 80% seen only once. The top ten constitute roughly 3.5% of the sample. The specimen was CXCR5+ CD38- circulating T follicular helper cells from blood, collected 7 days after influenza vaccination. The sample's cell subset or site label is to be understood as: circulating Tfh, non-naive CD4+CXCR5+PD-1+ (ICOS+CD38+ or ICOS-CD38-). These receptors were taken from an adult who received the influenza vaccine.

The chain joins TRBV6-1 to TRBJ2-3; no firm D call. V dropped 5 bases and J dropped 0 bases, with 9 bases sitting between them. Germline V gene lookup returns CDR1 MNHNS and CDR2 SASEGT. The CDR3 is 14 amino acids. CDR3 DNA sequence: TGTGCCAGCAGTCTGACTGGTAGCACAGATACGCAGTATTTT. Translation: CASSLTGSTDTQYF.

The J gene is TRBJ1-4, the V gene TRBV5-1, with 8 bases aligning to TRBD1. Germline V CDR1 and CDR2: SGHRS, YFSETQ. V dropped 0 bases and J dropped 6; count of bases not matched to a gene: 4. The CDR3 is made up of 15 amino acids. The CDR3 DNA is TGCGCCAGCAGCTTGGTAACAGGGGGAGATGAAAAACTGTTTTTT. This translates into CASSLVTGGDEKLFF.

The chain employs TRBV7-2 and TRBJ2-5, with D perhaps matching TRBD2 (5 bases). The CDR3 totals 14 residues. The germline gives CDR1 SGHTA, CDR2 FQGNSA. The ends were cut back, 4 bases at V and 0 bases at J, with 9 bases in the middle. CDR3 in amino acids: CASSSASYQETQYF. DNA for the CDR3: TGTGCCAGCAGCTCAGCTAGCTACCAAGAGACCCAGTACTTC.

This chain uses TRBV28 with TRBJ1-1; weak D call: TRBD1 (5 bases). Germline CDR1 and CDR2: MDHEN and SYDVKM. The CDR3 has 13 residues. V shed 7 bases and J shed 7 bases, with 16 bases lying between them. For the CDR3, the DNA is TGTGCCAGCACCCCAAACGGGGCCCGTGAAGCTTTCTTT. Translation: CASTPNGAREAFF.

In DNA, the CDR3 is TGTGCCTGGGAGAGGGGGGGGACGGCCCAAGAGACCCAGTACTTC. The encoded protein is CAWERGGTAQETQYF. The rearrangement joins TRBV30 to TRBJ2-5, with D possibly being TRBD2 (7 bases). V was trimmed by 5 bases and J by 1 base, leaving 17 bases between them. CDR3 length: 15 amino acids. Germline V gene sequence: CDR1 GTSNPN, CDR2 SVGIG (reference sequence).